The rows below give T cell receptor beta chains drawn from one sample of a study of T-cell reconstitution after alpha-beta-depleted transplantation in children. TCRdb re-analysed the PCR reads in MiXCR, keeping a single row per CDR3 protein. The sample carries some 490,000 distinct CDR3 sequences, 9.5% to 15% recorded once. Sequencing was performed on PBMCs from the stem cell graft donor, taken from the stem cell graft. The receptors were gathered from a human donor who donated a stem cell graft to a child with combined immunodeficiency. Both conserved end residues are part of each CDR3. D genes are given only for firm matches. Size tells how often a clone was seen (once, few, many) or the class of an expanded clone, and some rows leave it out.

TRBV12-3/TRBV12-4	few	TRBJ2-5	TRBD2	CASSLRTSGGPEQETQYF	TGTGCCAGCAGTCTTCGGACTAGCGGGGGCCCTGAGCAAGAGACCCAGTACTTC
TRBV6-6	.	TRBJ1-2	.	CASSNYGYTF	TGTGCCAGCAGCAATTATGGCTACACCTTC
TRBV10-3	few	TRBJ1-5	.	CAISDSWNQPQHF	TGTGCCATCAGTGATTCCTGGAATCAGCCCCAGCATTTT
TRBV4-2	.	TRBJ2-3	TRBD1	CASSQDGTGNTDTQYF	TGTGCCAGCAGCCAAGATGGGACAGGGAACACAGATACGCAGTATTTT
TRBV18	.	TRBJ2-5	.	CASSPGVDYQETQYF	TGTGCCAGCTCACCAGGAGTGGACTATCAAGAGACCCAGTACTTC
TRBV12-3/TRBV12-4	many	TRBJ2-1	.	CASSSAGNHNEQFF	TGTGCCAGCAGTTCAGCGGGCAACCACAATGAGCAGTTCTTC
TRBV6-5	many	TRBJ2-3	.	CASMDLLSTDTQYF	TGTGCCAGCATGGACTTACTTAGCACAGATACGCAGTATTTT
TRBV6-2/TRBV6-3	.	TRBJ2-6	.	CASSYVEGKSGANVLTF	TGTGCCAGCAGTTACGTGGAGGGAAAATCTGGGGCCAACGTCCTGACTTTC
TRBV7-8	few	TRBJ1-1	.	CASSARIERTEAFF	TGTGCCAGCAGCGCGCGGATCGAGCGCACTGAAGCTTTCTTT
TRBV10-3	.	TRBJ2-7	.	CAISDKYEQYF	TGTGCCATCAGCGACAAATACGAGCAGTACTTC